The 29 T cell receptor beta chains listed next were all sequenced from one sample in a study of blood T cell repertoires in COVID-19. The method was immunoSEQ multiplex PCR; TCRdb's version includes in-frame clones alone and lacks a portion of them. Here the sample spans around 250,000 clones, 70% to 90% being singletons. Sequenced sample: peripheral blood. These receptors all come from a man aged 60 to 69 with acute or convalescent COVID-19.

The J gene is TRBJ1-1, the V gene TRBV6-4; a possible D gene is TRBD1 (6 bases). This CDR3 has 13 residues. Germline V CDR1 and CDR2: MRHNA, SNTAGT. Deletions cut 5 bases from V and 1 base from J, with 8 bases between. CDR3 region: CASSLQGNTEAFF. Written as DNA, the CDR3 is TGTGCCAGCAGTCTACAGGGGAACACTGAAGCTTTCTTT.

The V and J genes are TRBV28 and TRBJ1-1, with D perhaps matching TRBD1 (6 bases). The germline gives CDR1 MDHEN, CDR2 SYDVKM. Trimming stripped 7 bases from V and 1 base from J, with 16 bases between. The CDR3 has 15 amino acids. The CDR3 is CASIPPQGKNTEAFF. CDR3 sequence (DNA): TGTGCCAGCATCCCACCCCAGGGGAAGAACACTGAAGCTTTCTTT.

The V gene is TRBV7-9, the J gene TRBJ2-1, with 7 bases identical to TRBD1. This CDR3 spans 16 amino acids. CDR1 is SEHNR and CDR2 is FQNEAQ in the germline V gene (reference sequence). With V trimmed by 4 bases and J by 5 bases, 11 bases remained unmatched. The CDR3 DNA is TGTGCCAGCAGCTCCTCAGACAGGGCGCCCGACAATGAGCAGTTCTTC. Its protein product is CASSSSDRAPDNEQFF.

This clone appeared a few times. The chain couples TRBV24-1 to TRBJ1-2; D not resolved. The V and J ends lost 3 bases and 4 bases respectively, with 8 bases between them. Germline lookup yields CDR1 KGHDR and CDR2 SFDVKD. This CDR3 has 13 amino acids. The CDR3 DNA is TGTGCCACCAGTGATCCTTACACCTATGGCTACACCTTC. Protein product: CATSDPYTYGYTF.

The V and J genes are TRBV5-1 and TRBJ1-2; TRBD1 agrees at 11 bases. The CDR3 length is 13 residues. V was pared by 4 bases and J by 14 bases, with 10 bases of the junction left unmatched. CDR1 and CDR2 (germline): SGHRS, YFSETQ. The CDR3 region is CASSRTGGPLVTF. Written as DNA, the CDR3 is TGCGCCAGCAGCCGGACAGGGGGCCCTCTTGTAACCTTC.

The chain has TRBV6-5 and TRBJ2-7, with 7 positions matching TRBD1. From germline, CDR1 is MNHEY and CDR2 SVGAGI. The CDR3 runs to 13 residues. The V segment lost 7 bases and the J segment 2 bases; nucleotides outside the gene matches: 5. The CDR3 bases are TGTGCCAGCACCGGGACAGTAACCTACGAGCAGTACTTC. This sequence encodes CASTGTVTYEQYF.

The chain joins TRBV29-1 to TRBJ1-1; the match to TRBD1 covers 10 bases. CDR3 length: 14 amino acids. After removal of 6 bases from V and 5 bases from J, the junction contained 9 bases not matched to a gene. The germline V gene has CDR1 SQVTM and CDR2 ANQGSEA. CDR3 sequence reads: CSVRDRGSWTEAFF. The CDR3 DNA follows: TGCAGCGTCCGGGACAGGGGAAGTTGGACTGAAGCTTTCTTT.

This clone showed up just a few times. The chain couples TRBV12-5 to TRBJ2-6, with D possibly being TRBD2 (6 bases). V lost 5 bases, J lost 7 bases, and 18 bases lay in between. Germline assignment: CDR1 LGHNT and CDR2 FRNRAP. This CDR3 region has 16 residues. CDR3 coding DNA: TGTGCTAGTGGTCCCGGGACTTCAACCGTAGCCAACGTCCTGACTTTC. Translation gives CASGPGTSTVANVLTF.

The chain employs TRBV6-2 or TRBV6-3 and TRBJ2-2; TRBD1 matches at 7 bases. CDR1 is MNHEY, CDR2 SVGEGT, per germline. Germline trimming cut 6 bases from V and 0 bases from J; bases unmatched to any gene: 4. This CDR3 has 15 amino acids. The CDR3 loop is CASSPDRANTGELFF. As DNA, the CDR3 is TGTGCCAGCAGCCCAGACAGGGCGAACACCGGGGAGCTGTTTTTT.

The genes are TRBV5-4 and TRBJ1-5; no definite D call. This CDR3 region has 14 residues. Per germline, CDR1 SGHNT and CDR2 YYREEE (reference sequence). Trimming cost V 0 bases and J 4 bases, with 8 bases left between them. The CDR3 DNA reads as TGTGCCAGCAGCTTGGCGGGCGGGAATCAGCCCCAGCATTTT. It codes for CASSLAGGNQPQHF.

The rearrangement links TRBV10-3 to TRBJ2-3; weak D call: TRBD2 (6 bases). Trimming left V 0 bases short and J 5 bases short, with 24 bases between. This CDR3 has 19 residues. Germline-derived CDR1 and CDR2 are ENHRY and SYGVKD. The CDR3 region is CAISESPMGTAWEVDTQYF. The CDR3 nucleotides are TGTGCCATCAGTGAGTCGCCTATGGGGACTGCCTGGGAGGTAGATACGCAGTATTTT.

This chain connects TRBV29-1 to TRBJ2-7; 8 positions match TRBD2. The V gene end was trimmed by 4 bases and the J gene end by 0 bases; junction bases not matched to a gene: 11. CDR3 size: 16 residues. CDR1 SQVTM and CDR2 ANQGSEA come from the germline V gene. CDR3: CSVARSRAGGSYEQYF. The CDR3, as DNA: TGCAGCGTTGCCCGGTCCCGGGCGGGGGGCTCCTACGAGCAGTACTTC.

This rearrangement joins TRBV6-5 to TRBJ1-2, with D unclear. This CDR3 has 13 residues. Germline loops: CDR1 MNHEY, CDR2 SVGAGI. V was pared by 8 bases and J by 4 bases, with 14 bases between. The CDR3 sequence is CASFQGDGYGYTF. CDR3 in DNA: TGTGCCAGCTTCCAAGGAGATGGCTATGGCTACACCTTC.

The genes are TRBV13 and TRBJ2-7, with TRBD1 matching over 8 bases. Losses at the gene ends were 0 bases for V and 2 bases for J; bases not matched to a gene: 3. CDR1 and CDR2 from the germline V gene are PRHDT and FYEKMQ (reference sequence). The CDR3 sequence is 15 residues long. The CDR3 coding sequence is TGTGCCAGCAGCTTAGGCGGCAGGGGGCCCTACGAGCAGTACTTC. Translation: CASSLGGRGPYEQYF.

This clone was observed once. The sample holds other DNA sequences that translate to the same CDR3. This rearrangement joins TRBV7-2 to TRBJ1-1; D gene ambiguous. The length of the CDR3 is 13 residues. Germline assignment: CDR1 SGHTA and CDR2 FQGNSA. V was clipped by 5 bases and J by 1 base, with 8 bases between them. DNA of the CDR3: TGTGCCAGCAGCCTAACAGAGAACACTGAAGCTTTCTTT. Translated, it gives CASSLTENTEAFF.

This rearrangement joins TRBV7-6 to TRBJ2-7; 10 bases fit TRBD2. This CDR3 region has 15 residues. Germline trimming cut 5 bases from V and 2 bases from J; bases unmatched to any gene: 6. The germline V gene encodes CDR1 SGHVS and CDR2 FNYEAQ. The CDR3 DNA sequence: TGTGCCAGCAGCCCTCGACTAGCGGGCGCCTACGAGCAGTACTTC. Translating gives CASSPRLAGAYEQYF. The full variable domain, in which reference TRBV7-6 and TRBJ2-7 provide the parts outside the CDR3, is GAGVSQSPRYKVTKRGQDVALRCDPISGHVSLYWYRQALGQGPEFLTYFNYEAQQDKSGLPNDRFSAERPEGSISTLTIQRTEQRDSAMYRCASSPRLAGAYEQYFGPGTRLTVT.

The V gene is TRBV7-2, the J gene TRBJ2-1; 7 bases are a match to TRBD2. There are 16 residues in the CDR3. Germline V gene sequence: CDR1 SGHTA, CDR2 FQGNSA. Losses at the gene ends were 5 bases for V and 1 base for J; bases not matched to a gene: 8. CDR3 bases: TGTGCCAGCAGCGCACTAGCGCCCACATCCTACAATGAGCAGTTCTTC. Translating it yields CASSALAPTSYNEQFF.

This clone has only one observation. The rearrangement joins TRBV29-1 to TRBJ2-7, with 14 bases that match TRBD2. CDR3 length equals 14 residues. Germline V gives CDR1 SQVTM, CDR2 ANQGSEA. V shed 5 bases and J 4 bases; nucleotides not matched to a gene: 4. CDR3 residues: CSVFGTSGSYEQYF. CDR3 nucleotides: TGCAGCGTTTTCGGGACTAGCGGGAGTTACGAGCAGTACTTC.

This chain uses TRBV19 with TRBJ1-3, with D hard to call. Trimming removed 7 bases at V and 0 bases at J, with 16 bases between. This CDR3 region has 16 residues. Germline V gene lookup returns CDR1 LNHDA and CDR2 SQIVND (reference sequence). The CDR3, as DNA: TGTGCCAGTAAGAGGAAGGAGTCGATCTCTGGAAACACCATATATTTT. Protein product: CASKRKESISGNTIYF.

The chain carries TRBV18 and TRBJ2-7, with a possible D match to TRBD2 (6 bases). This CDR3 is 15 amino acids long. V gave up 0 bases and J gave up 5 bases, with 14 bases separating them. The germline CDR1 and CDR2 sequences are KGHSH and LQKENI. The CDR3: CASSPPSTSNNEQYF. In nucleotides, the CDR3 is TGTGCCAGCTCACCACCCTCGACTAGTAATAACGAGCAGTACTTC.

The V and J genes are TRBV11-3 and TRBJ2-3; 10 positions match TRBD2. The CDR3 consists of 17 residues. Germline CDR1 and CDR2: SGHNT and YENEEA. Trimming took 2 bases from V and 3 from J; bases not matched to a gene: 8. The CDR3 nucleotides read TGTGCCAGCAGCTTATCCCTAGCGGGAGAGGGGACAGATACGCAGTATTTT. This encodes CASSLSLAGEGTDTQYF.

The chain is built from TRBV4-2 and TRBJ1-2; 7 positions agree with TRBD1. The ends lost 3 bases at V and 4 bases at J; junction bases unmatched: 5. The CDR3 is 14 residues long. Germline assignment: CDR1 LGHNA and CDR2 YNFKEQ. The CDR3 is CASSHTTGPYGYTF. As DNA, the CDR3 is TGTGCCAGCAGCCATACGACAGGGCCCTATGGCTACACCTTC.

On this clone: The junction differs from germline at one of its ends, possibly a read error. The J gene is TRBJ2-1, the V gene TRBV30; possible D gene TRBD2, 6 bases. The CDR3 has 9 amino acids. The germline CDR1 and CDR2 sequences are GTSNPN and SVGIG (reference sequence). CDR3 protein: CATSGARIF. The CDR3 DNA reads as TGTGCAACCTCGGGAGCAAGAATCTTC.

V and J are TRBV5-1 and TRBJ2-3; TRBD1 might be the D (6 bases). The CDR3 loop spans 15 amino acids. V was shortened by 4 bases and J by 4 bases, with 16 bases between the two germline ends. Per germline, CDR1 SGHRS and CDR2 YFSETQ. CDR3 coding DNA: TGCGCCAGCAGCCTCCGACAGGATGGGGCAGATACGCAGTATTTT. Translation gives CASSLRQDGADTQYF. Supplemented by reference TRBV5-1 and TRBJ2-3, the full variable domain reads KAGVTQTPRYLIKTRGQQVTLSCSPISGHRSVSWYQQTPGQGLQFLFEYFSETQRNKGNFPGRFSGRQFSNSRSEMNVSTLELGDSALYLCASSLRQDGADTQYFGPGTRLTVL.

The V and J genes are TRBV30 and TRBJ1-1; D remains ambiguous. Germline V gives CDR1 GTSNPN, CDR2 SVGIG (reference sequence). This CDR3 spans 13 amino acids. V was shortened by 7 bases and J by 4 bases, with 16 bases between the two germline ends. The CDR3 spells CAFSLGRGTEAFF. The CDR3 DNA reads TGTGCCTTCAGCCTGGGTAGAGGCACTGAAGCTTTCTTT.

The CDR3 nucleotides read TGTGCCAGCAGCTCTAGGAGACAGGGCGGGGACACTGAAGCTTTCTTT. Residues: CASSSRRQGGDTEAFF. The gene calls are TRBV5-5 and TRBJ1-1, with 7 positions matching TRBD1. The CDR3 contains 16 residues. Germline V gives CDR1 SGHKS, CDR2 YYEKEE (reference sequence). V lost 3 bases, J lost 3 bases, and 11 bases stayed unmatched.

This rearrangement joins TRBV7-9 to TRBJ1-1, with 8 nucleotides matching TRBD1. V trimming: 11 bases; J trimming: 2 bases; junction bases outside the gene matches: 16. The germline V gene encodes CDR1 SEHNR and CDR2 FQNEAQ (reference sequence). This CDR3 is 16 amino acids long. CDR3 DNA sequence: TGTGCCGGGGTCCGGCAGGGGGCAGAAAAAAACACTGAAGCTTTCTTT. Protein sequence: CAGVRQGAEKNTEAFF.

This clone has just a few counts. The chain links TRBV27 to TRBJ2-2, with 11 bases fitting TRBD2. The CDR3 consists of 17 residues. CDR1 is MNHEY and CDR2 is SMNVEV in the germline V gene (reference sequence). V lost 2 bases, J lost 5 bases, and 7 bases stayed unmatched. As DNA, the CDR3 is TGTGCCAGCAGTTTAGTATCCCTAGCGGGAGGTACCGGGGAGCTGTTTTTT. Encoded protein: CASSLVSLAGGTGELFF.

V and J are TRBV12-5 and TRBJ2-3; tentatively, D is TRBD2 (5 bases). Looked up from germline, CDR1 is LGHNT and CDR2 is FRNRAP. CDR3 length: 16 amino acids. Trimming took off 4 bases at V and 2 bases at J, with 16 bases between the two ends. The chain's CDR3 is CASGSGISTSTDTQYF. As DNA, the CDR3 is TGTGCTAGTGGTTCCGGGATTAGCACGTCCACAGATACGCAGTATTTT.